This TCR beta chain is from a study of T cell responses to AZD1222 COVID-19 vaccine. The CDR3 is 15 residues long. V shed 5 bases and J shed 3 bases, with 16 bases lying between them. The V gene's germline CDR1 is MNHEY and CDR2 SMNVEV (reference sequence). TCRdb's copy holds only in-frame clones and misses some; the assay was immunoSEQ multiplex PCR. The sample contains 100,000 to 150,000 clones, 91% of which appear only once. The starting material was peripheral blood, obtained 28 days after the second AZD1222 dose. V is TRBV27 and J is TRBJ1-2; D may be TRBD1 (6 bases). This TCR was recovered from an adult who received the AZD1222 COVID-19 vaccine. CDR3 nucleotide sequence: TGTGCCAGCAGTCCAGCCCTGTCAGGGGACTATGGCTACACCTTC. This codes for CASSPALSGDYGYTF.